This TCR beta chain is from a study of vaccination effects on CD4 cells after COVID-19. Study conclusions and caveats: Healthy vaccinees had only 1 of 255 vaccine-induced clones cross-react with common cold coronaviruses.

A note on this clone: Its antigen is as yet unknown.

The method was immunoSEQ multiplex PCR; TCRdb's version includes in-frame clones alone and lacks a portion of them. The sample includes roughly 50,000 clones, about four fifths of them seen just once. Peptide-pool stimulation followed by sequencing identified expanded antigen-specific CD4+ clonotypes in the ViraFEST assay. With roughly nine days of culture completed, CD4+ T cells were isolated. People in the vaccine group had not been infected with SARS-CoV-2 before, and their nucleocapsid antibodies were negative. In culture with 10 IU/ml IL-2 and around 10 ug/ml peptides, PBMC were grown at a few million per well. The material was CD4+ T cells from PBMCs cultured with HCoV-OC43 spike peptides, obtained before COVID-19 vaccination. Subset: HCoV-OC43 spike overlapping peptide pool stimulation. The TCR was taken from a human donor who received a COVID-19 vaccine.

In DNA form, the CDR3 reads TGTGCCATGGCCACCGGGACTGCCACCGGGGAGCTGTTTTTT. Translation gives CAMATGTATGELFF. The rearrangement joins TRBV10-3 to TRBJ2-2; tentatively, D is TRBD2 (6 bases). CDR1 is ENHRY, CDR2 SYGVKD, per germline. CDR3 size: 14 residues. V was shortened by 9 bases and J by 4 bases, with 15 bases between the two germline ends.